The 26 T cell receptor beta chains below all came from one sample that was sequenced in a study of graft-versus-host responses after intestinal transplantation. Sequenced by immunoSEQ multiplex PCR; TCRdb stores in-frame clones only, minus some. This table holds about 120,000 clones, about 95% found once. No antigen has been assigned to these receptors. Sequencing used unstimulated CD8+ T cells sorted from spleen or lymph node cells, obtained before intestinal transplant. Receptors originate from a human donor who received an intestinal transplant.

The rearrangement uses TRBV30 and TRBJ1-2; a possible D gene is TRBD1 (5 bases). V lost 0 bases and J lost 4, with 21 bases in between. The CDR3 contains 17 residues. Looked up from germline, CDR1 is GTSNPN and CDR2 is SVGIG (reference sequence). CDR3 loop: CAWSVLFETVPVYGYTF. The CDR3 DNA sequence: TGTGCCTGGAGTGTACTCTTCGAGACAGTACCTGTCTATGGCTACACCTTC.

Only one count was recorded for this clone. This chain joins TRBV28 and TRBJ2-7; TRBD2 agrees at 10 bases. Germline lookup yields CDR1 MDHEN and CDR2 SYDVKM. The CDR3 runs to 14 residues. With V trimmed by 6 bases and J by 4 bases, 6 bases remained unmatched. CDR3 sequence (DNA): TGTGCCAGCAGACCCAGCGGGAGGGCGTACGAGCAGTACTTC. This encodes CASRPSGRAYEQYF. The whole variable domain, filled in from reference TRBV28 and TRBJ2-7, reads DVKVTQSSRYLVKRTGEKVFLECVQDMDHENMFWYRQDPGLGLRLIYFSYDVKMKEKGDIPEGYSVSREKKERFSLILESASTNQTSMYLCASRPSGRAYEQYFGPGTRLTVT.

This clone was counted a single time. Other DNA sequences in the same sample also yield this CDR3. This chain uses TRBV5-1 with TRBJ2-7; no reliable D call. Germline loops: CDR1 SGHRS, CDR2 YFSETQ. The CDR3 spans 12 residues. Trimming removed 1 base at V and 0 bases at J, with 2 bases between. CDR3 in amino acids: CASSLSSYEQYF. DNA for the CDR3: TGCGCCAGCAGCTTGTCCTCCTACGAGCAGTACTTC.

The chain links TRBV5-6 to TRBJ1-3; D uncertain. The CDR3 extends over 11 amino acids. Germline CDR1 SGHDT, CDR2 YYEEEE. V dropped 5 bases and J dropped 4 bases, with 4 bases sitting between them. The chain's CDR3 is CASSYGNTIYF. As DNA, the CDR3 is TGTGCCAGCAGTTACGGAAACACCATATATTTT.

V usage is TRBV27 and J usage is TRBJ2-7; D call uncertain. Germline V gives CDR1 MNHEY, CDR2 SMNVEV (reference sequence). V gave up 2 bases and J gave up 0 bases, with 8 bases separating them. The CDR3 is made up of 14 amino acids. CDR3 sequence reads: CASSLRSLSYEQYF. The CDR3 DNA reads TGTGCCAGCAGTTTACGCTCCCTCTCCTACGAGCAGTACTTC.

This clone was seen only once. The J gene is TRBJ2-7, the V gene TRBV5-6; D perhaps matches TRBD2 (6 bases). Germline V CDR1 and CDR2: SGHDT, YYEEEE. The CDR3 has 17 amino acids. V lost 6 bases and J 2 bases, leaving 24 bases between the germline ends. CDR3 sequence: CASIGGSLEGTAYEQYF. CDR3 sequence (DNA): TGTGCCAGCATCGGAGGATCTCTCGAGGGGACTGCCTACGAGCAGTACTTC.

The V gene is TRBV6-5, the J gene TRBJ2-5, with a possible D match to TRBD2 (5 bases). V gave up 0 bases and J gave up 5 bases, with 10 bases separating them. The CDR3 has 14 residues. From germline, CDR1 is MNHEY and CDR2 SVGAGI. The CDR3 is CASSYSIRRETQYF. The CDR3, as DNA: TGTGCCAGCAGTTACTCGATTCGGAGGGAGACCCAGTACTTC.

This clone was counted once. The chain employs TRBV27 and TRBJ2-7; 7 positions match TRBD2. After removal of 6 bases from V and 3 bases from J, the junction contained 8 bases not matched to a gene. Germline CDR1 is MNHEY and CDR2 is SMNVEV (reference sequence). The CDR3 has 14 residues. The CDR3 region has the DNA TGTGCCAGCAGATCCGGACTAGAAAACTACGAGCAGTACTTC. Translated, it gives CASRSGLENYEQYF.

For the CDR3, the DNA is TGTGCCAGCAGCGCCGGGCTGAGTCGGCAGATACAAGAGACCCAGTACTTC. This encodes CASSAGLSRQIQETQYF. The chain combines TRBV9 with TRBJ2-5; D ambiguous. CDR1 and CDR2 from the germline V gene are SGDLS and YYNGEE. This CDR3 spans 17 amino acids. V shed 3 bases and J shed 2 bases, with 20 bases lying between them.

This rearrangement joins TRBV4-2 to TRBJ2-7; no firm D call. The CDR3 runs 14 residues. Germline V gene lookup returns CDR1 LGHNA and CDR2 YNFKEQ. Trimming took 0 bases from V and 3 from J, leaving 9 bases between them. CDR3 sequence: CASSQESYGYEQYF. The DNA of the CDR3 is TGTGCCAGCAGCCAAGAGAGTTATGGCTACGAGCAGTACTTC.

This clone was observed a single time. Additional DNA sequences in this sample encode the identical CDR3. The gene calls are TRBV27 and TRBJ1-5; D gene ambiguous. V lost 3 bases to trimming and J lost 3 bases, with 3 bases between them. Germline CDR1 and CDR2: MNHEY and SMNVEV (reference sequence). The length of the CDR3 is 12 residues. The CDR3 DNA is TGTGCCAGCAGTTTCCTCAATCAGCCCCAGCATTTT. Amino acids: CASSFLNQPQHF.

The gene calls are TRBV9 and TRBJ2-1; D is unresolved. The CDR3 extends over 12 amino acids. The ends were cut back, 1 base at V and 9 bases at J, with 8 bases in the middle. Germline CDR1 is SGDLS and CDR2 is YYNGEE. CDR3 sequence (DNA): TGTGCCAGCAGCGTATATGAGAGTGAGCAGTTCTTC. The encoded protein is CASSVYESEQFF.

The chain employs TRBV5-4 and TRBJ2-1; the match to TRBD2 covers 13 bases. Germline assignment: CDR1 SGHNT and CDR2 YYREEE (reference sequence). The J segment lost 8 bases and the V segment lost 0 bases, leaving 8 bases of the junction unmatched. This CDR3 is 17 amino acids long. This CDR3 reads CASSLAFEGLAGHEQFF. Written as DNA, the CDR3 is TGTGCCAGCAGCTTGGCCTTCGAGGGACTAGCGGGACATGAGCAGTTCTTC.

This chain links TRBV29-1 with TRBJ2-1; 10 bases align to TRBD2. CDR3 length equals 15 residues. V lost 7 bases and J lost 6; bases outside the gene matches: 12. The germline CDR1 and CDR2 sequences are SQVTM and ANQGSEA. CDR3 in DNA: TGCAGCGCCGAGGGTACGGCTAGCGGGAGCAATGAGCAGTTCTTC. Protein product: CSAEGTASGSNEQFF.

This clone was observed a single time. V is TRBV5-4 and J is TRBJ2-1, with 9 bases aligning to TRBD2. After removal of 4 bases from V and 2 bases from J, the junction contained 10 bases not matched to a gene. CDR3 length: 17 residues. Germline V gives CDR1 SGHNT, CDR2 YYREEE (reference sequence). The CDR3 spells CASSREIAGEAYNEQFF. The CDR3 bases are TGTGCCAGCAGCCGAGAGATAGCGGGAGAGGCCTACAATGAGCAGTTCTTC.

The rearrangement uses TRBV28 and TRBJ2-7; perhaps TRBD1 as D (5 bases). V lost 5 bases and J lost 4, with 18 bases in between. Germline CDR1 is MDHEN and CDR2 is SYDVKM. CDR3 size: 15 residues. The CDR3 reads CASSGTQGSRYEQYF. The DNA for the CDR3 is TGTGCCAGCAGTGGAACCCAGGGTAGCCGGTACGAGCAGTACTTC.

Concerning this clone: This sample includes further DNA sequences coding for the same CDR3. The gene calls are TRBV28 and TRBJ1-1; D not resolved. Germline lookup yields CDR1 MDHEN and CDR2 SYDVKM. There are 13 residues in the CDR3. With 8 bases removed from V and 1 base from J, the gap between germline ends came to 11 bases. CDR3 sequence: CASSFRPNTEAFF. CDR3 sequence (DNA): TGTGCCAGCTCGTTCCGCCCGAACACTGAAGCTTTCTTT.

The chain is built from TRBV11-2 and TRBJ2-1; 7 bases fit TRBD2. The germline V gene has CDR1 SGHAT and CDR2 FQNNGV. V lost 2 bases to trimming and J lost 8 bases; unmatched junction nucleotides: 15. This CDR3 has 17 residues. CDR3 in amino acids: CASSLLGGAGFRDEQFF. The CDR3, as DNA: TGTGCCAGCAGCTTATTGGGGGGAGCGGGATTCCGGGATGAGCAGTTCTTC.

The chain couples TRBV7-6 to TRBJ2-1, with 8 bases identical to TRBD1. Germline V gene lookup returns CDR1 SGHVS and CDR2 FNYEAQ. Unmatched junction bases numbered 13, after V lost 4 bases and J lost 5 bases. CDR3 length equals 17 residues. CDR3 sequence reads: CASSSLPPGQANNEQFF. In DNA form, the CDR3 reads TGTGCCAGCAGCTCCCTTCCGCCGGGACAGGCCAACAATGAGCAGTTCTTC.

This sequence joins TRBV28 and TRBJ2-7, with 8 nucleotides matching TRBD2. The CDR3 covers 14 residues. The germline CDR1 and CDR2 sequences are MDHEN and SYDVKM. V shed 5 bases and J 2 bases; nucleotides not matched to a gene: 5. The CDR3 sequence is CASSGSGGPYEQYF. DNA for the CDR3: TGTGCCAGCAGTGGCAGCGGGGGACCCTACGAGCAGTACTTC.

The chain couples TRBV27 to TRBJ2-7; 7 nucleotides line up with TRBD1. J was trimmed by 2 bases and V by 6 bases; bases with no gene match: 10. The CDR3 runs 15 residues. Germline V gene lookup returns CDR1 MNHEY and CDR2 SMNVEV (reference sequence). The CDR3 sequence: CASRNRGRAPYEQYF. In nucleotides, the CDR3 is TGTGCCAGCAGGAACAGGGGAAGGGCCCCCTACGAGCAGTACTTC.

This chain connects TRBV4-3 to TRBJ2-7; 9 bases are a match to TRBD2. Germline CDR1 is LGHNA and CDR2 is YSLEER. This CDR3 has 15 amino acids. With 1 base clipped from V and 3 bases from J, the junction kept 4 bases outside the gene matches. DNA for the CDR3: TGCGCCAGCAGCCAAGGTGAGACTAGCGGCTACGAGCAGTACTTC. It specifies CASSQGETSGYEQYF.

This clone was detected once. This chain links TRBV15 with TRBJ2-4; TRBD1 might be the D (6 bases). CDR3 length: 14 residues. V lost 3 bases and J 1 base, leaving 7 bases between the germline ends. Germline V gene sequence: CDR1 LNHNV, CDR2 YYDKDF (reference sequence). The CDR3 DNA sequence: TGTGCCACCAGCAGGAGGGGGGCCAAAAACATTCAGTACTTC. This codes for CATSRRGAKNIQYF.

The chain couples TRBV2 to TRBJ1-4, with D possibly being TRBD1 (5 bases). CDR3 length equals 18 residues. Trimming removed 10 bases from V and 5 bases from J, with 29 bases in between. Germline V gene lookup returns CDR1 SNHLY and CDR2 FYNNEI. CDR3 nucleotides: TGTGCCACCTTAGGGACTCCAGAGAAACCGCTACAAAATGAAAAACTGTTTTTT. It encodes CATLGTPEKPLQNEKLFF.

The V gene is TRBV27, the J gene TRBJ1-4; 8 nucleotides agree with TRBD1. CDR1 is MNHEY and CDR2 is SMNVEV in the germline V gene (reference sequence). V gave up 4 bases and J gave up 7 bases; unmatched junction bases: 5. The CDR3 loop spans 14 amino acids. The CDR3 nucleotides are TGTGCCAGCAGTTCTCCAGGGGGCGGTGAAAAACTGTTTTTT. Its protein product is CASSSPGGGEKLFF. Full variable domain (outside the CDR3, taken from reference TRBV27 and TRBJ1-4): EAQVTQNPRYLITVTGKKLTVTCSQNMNHEYMSWYRQDPGLGLRQIYYSMNVEVTDKGDVPEGYKVSRKEKRNFPLILESPSPNQTSLYFCASSSPGGGEKLFFGSGTQLSVL.

The chain has TRBV19 and TRBJ1-2; TRBD1 aligns across 9 bases. V dropped 6 bases and J dropped 3; count of bases not matched to a gene: 8. CDR1 and CDR2 from the germline V gene are LNHDA and SQIVND (reference sequence). The CDR3 runs to 15 residues. The CDR3 region is CASSADRGGDYGYTF. DNA for the CDR3: TGTGCCAGTAGCGCTGACAGGGGGGGAGACTATGGCTACACCTTC.